The 27 T cell receptor beta chains presented below share a single source sample, sequenced in a study of control samples from healthy donors and cancer patients. The data were produced by immunoSEQ multiplex PCR, yet TCRdb's version contains in-frame clones alone and is incomplete. This sample has 60,000 to 65,000 clones, with 65% to 90% found just once. Sequenced: blood. Receptor source: a man aged 35 to 55 in good health.

The rearrangement uses TRBV10-3 and TRBJ2-7; TRBD2 agrees at 8 bases. The ends lost 2 bases at V and 1 base at J; junction bases unmatched: 4. This CDR3 has 15 amino acids. Germline V CDR1 and CDR2: ENHRY, SYGVKD. CDR3 sequence: CAISERGGGSYEQYF. In DNA, the CDR3 is TGTGCCATCAGTGAGCGGGGGGGTGGGTCCTACGAGCAGTACTTC.

V gene TRBV3-1 (or the pseudogene TRBV3-2) combines with J gene TRBJ2-3; 10 nucleotides agree with TRBD2. Germline CDR1 reads LGHDT; CDR2 reads YNNKEL (reference sequence). With 2 bases clipped from V and 2 bases from J, the junction kept 7 bases outside the gene matches. This CDR3 has 17 residues. The CDR3 region is CASSQRLTSGITDTQYF. The CDR3 nucleotides are TGTGCCAGCAGCCAAAGACTAACTAGCGGGATCACAGATACGCAGTATTTT.

In this sample, this clone turned up once. The rearrangement links TRBV5-1 to TRBJ1-1, with TRBD1 matching over 7 bases. The CDR3 is 14 amino acids. Per germline, CDR1 SGHRS and CDR2 YFSETQ. V gave up 2 bases and J gave up 5 bases; unmatched junction bases: 6. For the CDR3, the DNA is TGCGCCAGCAGCTTTCAGGGGGGGCAAACTGAAGCTTTCTTT. Protein: CASSFQGGQTEAFF.

This clone was counted between two and nine times. The J gene is TRBJ2-7, the V gene TRBV5-4; 9 nucleotides agree with TRBD2. The germline CDR1 and CDR2 sequences are SGHNT and YYREEE (reference sequence). The CDR3 is 14 residues long. The V segment lost 3 bases and the J segment 3 bases; nucleotides outside the gene matches: 4. The CDR3 nucleotides read TGTGCCAGCAGCTCGACTAGCGGAGTCTACGAGCAGTACTTC. Residues: CASSSTSGVYEQYF.

The rearrangement links TRBV6-2 or TRBV6-3 to TRBJ1-1; D remains unclear. Trimming took off 2 bases at V and 1 base at J, with 5 bases between the two ends. Germline V gene data show CDR1 as MNHEY and CDR2 as SVGEGT. CDR3 length: 13 residues. CDR3 sequence: CASSYGRNTEAFF. In nucleotides, the CDR3 is TGTGCCAGCAGTTACGGACGGAACACTGAAGCTTTCTTT.

This clone has only one observation. The chain couples TRBV29-1 to TRBJ2-7; 8 nucleotides agree with TRBD1. Trimming took 4 bases from V and 4 from J; bases not matched to a gene: 9. Germline CDR1 SQVTM, CDR2 ANQGSEA. The CDR3 is made up of 14 amino acids. CDR3 coding DNA: TGCAGCGTTGGAACCAGGGGGCCCCTTTACGAGCAGTACTTC. Amino acids: CSVGTRGPLYEQYF.

The chain couples TRBV9 to TRBJ1-4, with TRBD1 as a possible D gene (5 bases). The CDR3 consists of 15 residues. Germline CDR1 reads SGDLS; CDR2 reads YYNGEE. V was trimmed by 1 base and J by 0 bases, leaving 7 bases between them. CDR3 DNA sequence: TGTGCCAGCAGCGTATCAGGGTCAACTAATGAAAAACTGTTTTTT. It translates to CASSVSGSTNEKLFF.

This chain joins TRBV29-1 and TRBJ1-1; 11 nucleotides align to TRBD1. Germline CDR1 reads SQVTM; CDR2 reads ANQGSEA. This CDR3 comprises 16 residues. V lost 8 bases, J lost 3 bases, and 14 bases stayed unmatched. The CDR3 region has the DNA TGCAGCCCACCTAGGGAAGGACAGGGGGCCCACACTGAAGCTTTCTTT. Protein sequence: CSPPREGQGAHTEAFF.

This chain connects TRBV28 to TRBJ2-1; D call uncertain. CDR3 size: 13 residues. Germline CDR1 reads MDHEN; CDR2 reads SYDVKM. V was shortened by 5 bases and J by 4 bases, with 9 bases between the two germline ends. CDR3 in amino acids: CASSPPQYNEQFF. The CDR3 DNA is TGTGCCAGCAGTCCTCCACAGTACAATGAGCAGTTCTTC.

The CDR3 DNA is TGTGCCAGCAGCGAGGGGAGCTCCTACAATGAGCAGTTCTTC. Translating it yields CASSEGSSYNEQFF. This chain joins TRBV7-2 and TRBJ2-1; either TRBD1 or TRBD2 may supply D (5 bases each). V gave up 5 bases and J gave up 0 bases, with 8 bases separating them. Germline CDR1 and CDR2: SGHTA and FQGNSA. The CDR3 consists of 14 residues.

The V and J genes are TRBV2 and TRBJ1-2; no reliable D call. Per germline, CDR1 SNHLY and CDR2 FYNNEI. This CDR3 comprises 14 residues. V was clipped by 2 bases and J by 4 bases, with 11 bases between them. The CDR3 coding sequence is TGTGCCAGCAGTGAATCGAGGGTCGGCTATGGCTACACCTTC. Protein: CASSESRVGYGYTF. The full variable domain, completed using reference TRBV2 and TRBJ1-2, is EPEVTQTPSHQVTQMGQEVILRCVPISNHLYFYWYRQILGQKVEFLVSFYNNEISEKSEIFDDQFSVERPDGSNFTLKIRSTKLEDSAMYFCASSESRVGYGYTFGSGTRLTVV.

This sequence joins TRBV27 and TRBJ2-1; either TRBD1 or TRBD2 may fit D (5 bases each). The CDR3 spans 15 residues. The germline V and J ends were trimmed by 9 bases and 6 bases, with 21 bases remaining between them. Germline lookup yields CDR1 MNHEY and CDR2 SMNVEV (reference sequence). CDR3 DNA: TGTGCCAGTTCGATTACCGGGACGGGGTTCAATGAGCAGTTCTTC. Protein: CASSITGTGFNEQFF.

This clone was observed a single time. V gene TRBV28 combines with J gene TRBJ1-1, with a tentative D call TRBD1 (5 bases). The germline V and J ends were trimmed by 3 bases and 1 base, with 9 bases remaining between them. Germline V CDR1 and CDR2: MDHEN, SYDVKM. The CDR3 contains 14 residues. CDR3 sequence: CASSFRVRNTEAFF. In DNA, the CDR3 is TGTGCCAGCAGTTTCAGGGTCAGGAACACTGAAGCTTTCTTT.

CDR3 DNA sequence: TGTGCCAGCAGCTTGGGTTATGCAGGGGCCGACGAGCAGTACTTC. It specifies CASSLGYAGADEQYF. The V gene is TRBV5-5, the J gene TRBJ2-7; D may be TRBD1 (6 bases). From germline, CDR1 is SGHKS and CDR2 YYEKEE (reference sequence). Trimming took 0 bases from V and 5 from J, leaving 15 bases between them. CDR3 size: 15 residues.

J is TRBJ2-4 and V is TRBV30; D possibly matches TRBD1 or TRBD2 (6 bases each). CDR1 is GTSNPN, CDR2 SVGIG, per germline (reference sequence). V shed 4 bases and J shed 6 bases, with 16 bases lying between them. The CDR3 has 14 amino acids. The DNA of the CDR3 is TGTGCCTGGATGAGAACGGGGGCCTTAAACATTCAGTACTTC. Its translation is CAWMRTGALNIQYF.

The gene calls are TRBV5-4 and TRBJ1-6, with D tentatively TRBD1 (6 bases). The CDR3 consists of 17 residues. In germline, CDR1 is SGHNT, CDR2 YYREEE (reference sequence). The ends were cut back, 1 base at V and 3 bases at J, with 14 bases in the middle. The CDR3 sequence is CASSLSGERVYNSPLHF. The CDR3 nucleotides read TGTGCCAGCAGCTTGTCAGGGGAAAGGGTCTATAATTCACCCCTCCACTTT. The variable domain in full, completed from reference TRBV5-4 and TRBJ1-6, reads ETGVTQSPTHLIKTRGQQVTLRCSSQSGHNTVSWYQQALGQGPQFIFQYYREEENGRGNFPPRFSGLQFPNYSSELNVNALELDDSALYLCASSLSGERVYNSPLHFGNGTRLTVT.

This clone is a singleton in its sample. V is TRBV24-1 and J is TRBJ2-2, with D tentatively TRBD1 or TRBD2 (5 bases each). This CDR3 has 16 residues. Trimming took 3 bases from V and 2 from J, leaving 12 bases between them. Germline CDR1 is KGHDR and CDR2 is SFDVKD. The CDR3 region has the DNA TGTGCCACCAGTGATACCCGGGACGGTAACACCGGGGAGCTGTTTTTT. Its translation is CATSDTRDGNTGELFF.

This chain links TRBV2 with TRBJ2-3; 7 nucleotides align to TRBD1. The germline V gene has CDR1 SNHLY and CDR2 FYNNEI. The CDR3 totals 15 residues. With V trimmed by 6 bases and J by 2 bases, 8 bases remained unmatched. The CDR3 DNA reads TGTGCCAGCAGGCGCGGACAGGCGGACACAGATACGCAGTATTTT. Its protein is CASRRGQADTDTQYF.

The chain links TRBV11-2 to TRBJ1-2, with D possibly TRBD1 on 6 matching bases. The CDR3 runs 13 residues. V shed 5 bases and J shed 5 bases, with 12 bases lying between them. In germline, CDR1 is SGHAT, CDR2 FQNNGV. The CDR3 region has the DNA TGTGCCAGCAGCCCGGCGGGGGCATATGGCTACACCTTC. Residues: CASSPAGAYGYTF.

The V and J genes are TRBV9 and TRBJ1-2; TRBD1 agrees at 7 bases. The length of the CDR3 is 15 residues. The germline V gene has CDR1 SGDLS and CDR2 YYNGEE. V dropped 2 bases and J dropped 3; count of bases not matched to a gene: 7. CDR3 region: CASSVQTTGHYGYTF. In DNA form, the CDR3 reads TGTGCCAGCAGCGTCCAAACGACAGGGCACTATGGCTACACCTTC.

This chain links TRBV28 with TRBJ2-5; the D is unclear. V was pared by 5 bases and J by 4 bases, with 20 bases between. This CDR3 is built from 16 residues. Germline lookup yields CDR1 MDHEN and CDR2 SYDVKM. The CDR3 protein is CASSLRVAREVETQYF. In DNA form, the CDR3 reads TGTGCCAGCAGTCTCCGAGTAGCCCGAGAGGTAGAGACCCAGTACTTC.

The chain carries TRBV4-3 and TRBJ2-3, with D possibly matching TRBD1 (5 bases). V lost 0 bases, J lost 1 base, and 11 bases lay in between. This CDR3 spans 16 amino acids. Per germline, CDR1 LGHNA and CDR2 YSLEER. CDR3 DNA: TGCGCCAGCAGCCAAGACCCAGGGAAGGGCACAGATACGCAGTATTTT. As protein: CASSQDPGKGTDTQYF.

The rearrangement uses TRBV6-6 and TRBJ1-5; D possibly corresponds to TRBD1 (5 bases). Trimming left V 2 bases short and J 7 bases short, with 12 bases between. The germline V gene has CDR1 MNHNY and CDR2 SVGAGI (reference sequence). The CDR3 runs to 14 residues. CDR3 in DNA: TGTGCCAGCAGTTACGGTCAGGGAGGGCAGCCCCAGCATTTT. Translating it yields CASSYGQGGQPQHF.

In its sample, this clone was seen a few times. The rearrangement joins TRBV3-1 (or the pseudogene TRBV3-2) to TRBJ1-6; maybe TRBD1 (6 bases). This CDR3 spans 17 amino acids. Germline-derived CDR1 and CDR2 are LGHDT and YNNKEL (reference sequence). V lost 3 bases to trimming and J lost 3 bases, with 15 bases between them. CDR3 in DNA: TGTGCCAGCAGCCACCTCTCAAGACAGGTCTATAATTCACCCCTCCACTTT. It codes for CASSHLSRQVYNSPLHF.

This clone is medium-sized within its sample. The CDR3 sequence is CASSDGSGRNEQYF. CDR3 coding DNA: TGTGCCAGCAGTGATGGTAGCGGGAGAAACGAGCAGTACTTC. The chain links TRBV25-1 to TRBJ2-7; the match to TRBD2 covers 9 bases. The CDR3 contains 14 residues. Trimming cost V 3 bases and J 5 bases; bases outside gene matches: 5. Germline CDR1 and CDR2: MGHDK and SYGVNS.

This chain uses TRBV4-3 with TRBJ1-1; possibly TRBD1 for D (5 bases). V gave up 3 bases and J gave up 4 bases, with 15 bases separating them. Germline CDR1 and CDR2: LGHNA and YSLEER. CDR3 size: 15 residues. The CDR3 bases are TGCGCCAGCAGCCAGGGGGAGTTAGGCGGCACTGAAGCTTTCTTT. Its translation: CASSQGELGGTEAFF.

The chain uses TRBV7-8 and TRBJ2-7, with 13 nucleotides matching TRBD2. This CDR3 is 17 amino acids long. V gave up 5 bases and J gave up 0 bases; unmatched junction bases: 7. CDR1 and CDR2 from the germline V gene are SGHVS and FQNEAQ. The DNA for the CDR3 is TGTGCCAGCAGCCGAGAGACTAGCGGGAGGTTCTCCTACGAGCAGTACTTC. Its protein is CASSRETSGRFSYEQYF.